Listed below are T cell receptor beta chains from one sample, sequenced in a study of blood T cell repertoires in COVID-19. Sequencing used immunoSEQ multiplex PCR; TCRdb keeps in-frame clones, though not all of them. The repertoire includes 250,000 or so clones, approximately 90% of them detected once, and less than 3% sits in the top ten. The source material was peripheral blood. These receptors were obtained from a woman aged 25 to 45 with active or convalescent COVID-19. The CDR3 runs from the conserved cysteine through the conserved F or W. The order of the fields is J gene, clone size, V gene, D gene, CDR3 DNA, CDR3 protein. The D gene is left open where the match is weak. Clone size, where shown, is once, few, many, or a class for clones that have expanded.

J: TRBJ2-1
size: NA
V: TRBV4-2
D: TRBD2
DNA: TGTGCCAGCAGCCAAGAGCTGTGGGGCGGGGGGTCATCAAATGAGCAGTTCTTC
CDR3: CASSQELWGGGSSNEQFF

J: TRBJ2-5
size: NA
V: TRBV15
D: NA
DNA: TGTGCCACCAGCAGAGCCGGGTTAGGAGAGACCCAGTACTTC
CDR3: CATSRAGLGETQYF

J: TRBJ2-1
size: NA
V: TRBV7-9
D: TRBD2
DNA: TGTGCCAGCAGCTCCAGGACTAGCGGGGATGGTAATGAGCAGTTCTTC
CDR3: CASSSRTSGDGNEQFF

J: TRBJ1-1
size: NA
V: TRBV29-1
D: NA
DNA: TGCAGCGTGCAAAGAGTTGTTATGAACACTGAAGCTTTCTTT
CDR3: CSVQRVVMNTEAFF

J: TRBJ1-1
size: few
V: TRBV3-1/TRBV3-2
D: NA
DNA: TGTGCCAGCAGCCAAGAATCCCCTCCTGCGGAAGCTTTCTTT
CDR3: CASSQESPPAEAFF

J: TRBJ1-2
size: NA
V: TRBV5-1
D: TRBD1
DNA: TGCGCCAGCAGCCCCGGGACAGGGGGCTATGGCTACACCTTC
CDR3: CASSPGTGGYGYTF

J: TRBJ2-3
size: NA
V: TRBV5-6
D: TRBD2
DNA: TGTGCCAGCAGCTTTGACCTGGCGGGGGTTAATCCCATCGATACGCAGTATTTT
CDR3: CASSFDLAGVNPIDTQYF

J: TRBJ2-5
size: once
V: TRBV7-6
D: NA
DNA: TGTGCCAGCACCCACCGGGGCGCGGGGGAGACCCAGTACTTC
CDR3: CASTHRGAGETQYF

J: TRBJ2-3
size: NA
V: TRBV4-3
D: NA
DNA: TGCGCCAGCAGCATGGGCCACACAGATACGCAGTATTTT
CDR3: CASSMGHTDTQYF

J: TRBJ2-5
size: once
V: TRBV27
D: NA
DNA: TGTGCCAGCAGCCAAAGGCGTAGGATTGGGGCAACAGAGACCCAGTACTTC
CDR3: CASSQRRRIGATETQYF

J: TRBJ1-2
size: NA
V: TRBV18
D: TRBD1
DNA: TGTGCCAGCTCACCGCCGGGACAGGGCGGCTATGGCTACACCTTC
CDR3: CASSPPGQGGYGYTF

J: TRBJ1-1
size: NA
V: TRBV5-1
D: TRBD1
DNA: TGCGCCAGCAGCCCTAACAGGGGGGCCACTGAAGCTTTCTTT
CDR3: CASSPNRGATEAFF

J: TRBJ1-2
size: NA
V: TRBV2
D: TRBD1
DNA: TGTGCCAGCAGCATATATACAGGGGCGAATTATGGCTACACCTTC
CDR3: CASSIYTGANYGYTF

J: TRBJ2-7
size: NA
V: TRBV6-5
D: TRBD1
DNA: TGTGCCAGCAGGGCCGCGACAGGGGCTAGTTACGAGCAGTACTTC
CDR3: CASRAATGASYEQYF

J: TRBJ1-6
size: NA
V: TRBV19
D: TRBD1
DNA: TGTGCCAGTAGTATCGTGACAGGGATTATTACGTTCGGTTCACCCCTCCACTTT
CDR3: CASSIVTGIITFGSPLHF

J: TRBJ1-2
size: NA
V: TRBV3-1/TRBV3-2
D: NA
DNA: TGTGCCAGCAGCCAAGCCTCCCAGGGGGGCTACACCTTC
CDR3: CASSQASQGGYTF

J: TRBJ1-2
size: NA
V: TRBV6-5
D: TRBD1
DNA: TGTGCCACCATCTTCGGGACAGGGGAGGCCTATGGCTACACCTTC
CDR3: CATIFGTGEAYGYTF

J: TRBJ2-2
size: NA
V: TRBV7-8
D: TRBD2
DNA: TGTGCCAGCAGCTTAGTTAGCCTAGCGGGAGCCCCCGGGGAGCTGTTTTTT
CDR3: CASSLVSLAGAPGELFF

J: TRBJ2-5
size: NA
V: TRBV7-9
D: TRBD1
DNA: TGTGCCAGCAGCCGACAGGGGGCGGCGGAGACCCAGTACTTC
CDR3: CASSRQGAAETQYF

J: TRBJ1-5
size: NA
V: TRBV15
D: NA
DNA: TGTGCCACCAGCAGTGGGGGGTGGGGCAATCAGCCCCAGCATTTT
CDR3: CATSSGGWGNQPQHF

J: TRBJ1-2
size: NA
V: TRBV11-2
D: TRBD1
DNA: TGTGCCAGCAGCATCCGACAGGGGGGCCTCTATGGCTACACCTTC
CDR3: CASSIRQGGLYGYTF

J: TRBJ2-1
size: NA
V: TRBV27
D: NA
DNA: TGTGCCAGCAGTTTTACGGAGGAGCAGTTCTTC
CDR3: CASSFTEEQFF

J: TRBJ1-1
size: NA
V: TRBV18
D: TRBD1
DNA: TGTGCCAGCTCACCAGGCGCCGGGACAGGGAACACTGAAGCTTTCTTT
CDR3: CASSPGAGTGNTEAFF

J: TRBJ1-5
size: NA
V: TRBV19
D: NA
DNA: TGTGCCAGTAGTATCGTGGGAGGACAGCCCCAGCATTTT
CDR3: CASSIVGGQPQHF

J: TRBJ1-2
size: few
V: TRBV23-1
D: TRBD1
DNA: TGCGCCAGCAGTCAACCTGAGGGGACAGGAGGCTCCCTCTATGGCTACACCTTC
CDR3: CASSQPEGTGGSLYGYTF

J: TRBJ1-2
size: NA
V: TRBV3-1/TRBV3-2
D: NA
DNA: TGTGCCAGCAGCCAACGTGGACAGACCGACTATGGCTACACCTTC
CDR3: CASSQRGQTDYGYTF

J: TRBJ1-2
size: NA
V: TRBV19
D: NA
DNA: TGTGCCAGTAGTATTTCCGGGTCACTATATGGCTACACCTTC
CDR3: CASSISGSLYGYTF

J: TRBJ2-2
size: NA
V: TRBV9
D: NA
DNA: TGTGCCAGCAGCCGGGACATTGATGCCGGGGAGCTGTTTTTT
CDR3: CASSRDIDAGELFF

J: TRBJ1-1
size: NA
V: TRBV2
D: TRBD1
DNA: TGTGCCAGCATTCTGGGGACAGGGTTTACTGAAGCTTTCTTT
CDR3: CASILGTGFTEAFF

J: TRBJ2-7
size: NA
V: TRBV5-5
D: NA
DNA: TGTGCCAGCAGCCCTCACGTGGGGGGGCCCCGTACCTTC
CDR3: CASSPHVGGPRTF

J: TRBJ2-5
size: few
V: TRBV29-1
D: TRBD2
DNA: TGCAGCGTTGCGATTAGCGGGGGTAGAGGAGAGACCCAGTACTTC
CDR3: CSVAISGGRGETQYF

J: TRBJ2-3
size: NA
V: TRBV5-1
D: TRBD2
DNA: TGCGCCAGCAGCGCCGGGACTAGTAAAGATACGCAGTATTTT
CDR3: CASSAGTSKDTQYF

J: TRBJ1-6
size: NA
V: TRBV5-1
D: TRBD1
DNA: TGCGCCAGCAGCTTCTTAGTTCCAGGGGGCAATTCACCCCTCCACTTT
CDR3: CASSFLVPGGNSPLHF

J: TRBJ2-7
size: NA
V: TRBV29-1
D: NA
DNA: TGCAGCGCCGGGTCGGGGACCTACGAGCAGTACTTC
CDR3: CSAGSGTYEQYF

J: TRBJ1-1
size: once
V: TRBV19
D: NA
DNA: TGTGCCAGTAACGGGGTGGGACTTTCTTTT
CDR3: CASNGVGLSF

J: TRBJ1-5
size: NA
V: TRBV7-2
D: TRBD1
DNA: TGTGCCAGCAGCTTACTGACAGGGCTCAATCAGCCCCAGCATTTT
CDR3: CASSLLTGLNQPQHF

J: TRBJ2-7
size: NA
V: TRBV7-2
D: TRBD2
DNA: TGTGCCAGCAGCTTAGGGGTTAGCGGGGGAACCTACGAGCAGTACTTC
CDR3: CASSLGVSGGTYEQYF

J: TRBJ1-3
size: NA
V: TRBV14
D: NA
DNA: TGTGCCAGCAGCCAGAAGGGGTCTGGAAACACCATATATTTT
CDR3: CASSQKGSGNTIYF

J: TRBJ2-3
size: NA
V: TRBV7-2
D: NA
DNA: TGTGCCAGCAGCTTACCCTCTAGTGGGTCAGATACGCAGTATTTT
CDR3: CASSLPSSGSDTQYF

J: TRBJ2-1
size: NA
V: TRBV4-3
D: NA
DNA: TGCGCCAGCAGCCAAGATTTGACCAGGGAGCAGTTCTTC
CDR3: CASSQDLTREQFF

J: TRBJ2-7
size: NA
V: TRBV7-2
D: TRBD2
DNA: TGTGCCAGCAGCTTAGAAACTAGCGGGTCATCCTACGAGCAGTACTTC
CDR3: CASSLETSGSSYEQYF

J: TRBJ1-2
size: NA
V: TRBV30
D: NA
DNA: TGTGCCGGAAGACAGCGTGGGGACTACACCTTC
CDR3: CAGRQRGDYTF

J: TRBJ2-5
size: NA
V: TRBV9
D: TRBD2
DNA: TGTGCCAGCAGCGTCCCTAGCGGGGGGACCGAGACCCAGTACTTC
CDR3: CASSVPSGGTETQYF

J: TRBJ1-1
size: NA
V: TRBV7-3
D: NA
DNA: TGTGCCAGCAGCGAGACAGTTAACACTGAAGCTTTCTTT
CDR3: CASSETVNTEAFF

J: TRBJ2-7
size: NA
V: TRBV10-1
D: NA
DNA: TGCGCCAGCAGTGACAGGGGCTACGAGCAGTACTTC
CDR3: CASSDRGYEQYF

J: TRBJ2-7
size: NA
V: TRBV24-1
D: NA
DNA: TGTGCCACCAGTGACACGGGACTGCCAGGGTCCGAGCAGTACTTC
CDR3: CATSDTGLPGSEQYF

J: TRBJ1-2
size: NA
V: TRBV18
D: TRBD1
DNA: TGTGCCAGCTCGAGGGGACAGGGGAACTATGGCTACACCTTC
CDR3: CASSRGQGNYGYTF

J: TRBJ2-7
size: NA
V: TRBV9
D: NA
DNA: TGTGCCAGCAGCGTTTGGGAGGAAGCCTCCTACGAGCAGTACTTC
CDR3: CASSVWEEASYEQYF

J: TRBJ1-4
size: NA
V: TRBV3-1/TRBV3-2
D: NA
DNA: TGTGCCAGCAGCCAAGCGGGTAATGAAAAACTGTTTTTT
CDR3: CASSQAGNEKLFF

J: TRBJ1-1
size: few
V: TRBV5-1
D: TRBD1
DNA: TGCGCCAGCAGCTATTCCTCAGGGGGGAACACTGAAGCTTTCTTT
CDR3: CASSYSSGGNTEAFF

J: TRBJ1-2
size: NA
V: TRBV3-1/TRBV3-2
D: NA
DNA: TGTGCCAGCAGCCATGGTTCCGAAAGGGGCGCCGGGTACGGCTACACCTTC
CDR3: CASSHGSERGAGYGYTF

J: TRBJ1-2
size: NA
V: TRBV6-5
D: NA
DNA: TGTGCCAGCAGTCTACAGGAATACACCTTC
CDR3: CASSLQEYTF

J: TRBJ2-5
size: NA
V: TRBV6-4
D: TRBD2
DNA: TGTGCCCCCGGGAGGGTATGGGAGACCCAGTACTTC
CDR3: CAPGRVWETQYF

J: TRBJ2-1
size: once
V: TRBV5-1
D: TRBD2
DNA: TGCGCCAGCAGCTTGGCTAGCGGGTACAATGAGCAGTTCTTC
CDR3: CASSLASGYNEQFF

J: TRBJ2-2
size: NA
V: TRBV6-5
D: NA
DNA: TGTGCCAGCAGTTACGGAGCAGGGGGGACTGGGGAGCTGTTTTTT
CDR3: CASSYGAGGTGELFF

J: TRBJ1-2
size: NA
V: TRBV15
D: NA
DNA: TGTGCCACCAGCAGAGATGCCACTGGTAGTGGCTACACCTTC
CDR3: CATSRDATGSGYTF

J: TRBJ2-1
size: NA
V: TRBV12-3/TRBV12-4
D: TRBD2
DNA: TGTGCCAGCGCGGGGGGCCCCTACAATGAGCAGTTCTTC
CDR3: CASAGGPYNEQFF

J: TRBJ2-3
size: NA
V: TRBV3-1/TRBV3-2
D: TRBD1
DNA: TGTGCCAGCAGCCAAGGCAGGGGGCTCTTTACGCAGTATTTT
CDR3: CASSQGRGLFTQYF